The clone carrying this T cell receptor (beta chain) has just a few counts. Antigen specificity is unknown. This record belongs to a study of T cells in Graves' hyperthyroidism and ophthalmopathy. Points from the study as a whole: Before onset, ophthalmopathy was predicted by the model a median roughly 6.8 months earlier.

From RNA transcripts, TCR beta CDR3 regions were amplified. The HTBI primer set was used in a first-round RT-PCR of the TCR CDR3. MiXCR was run by TCRdb on the multiplex PCR reads, yielding one entry per CDR3 protein. This sample has 550,000 to 850,000 distinct CDR3 sequences, with about 19% found just once. Patients were excluded for uncontrolled infection, other autoimmune disease, pregnancy or lactation. This blood was taken when hyperthyroidism was first diagnosed, before any ophthalmopathy symptoms existed. CDR3 length: 13 residues. The V end lost 1 base, the J end lost 7 bases, and 13 bases lay between the germline ends. Germline CDR1 is SQVTM and CDR2 is ANQGSEA.

V and J are TRBV29-1 and TRBJ1-2; D is possibly TRBD1 (5 bases). Material for sequencing was blood. This TCR was sampled from a woman in her fifties or sixties with Graves' hyperthyroidism that later progressed to Graves' ophthalmopathy. This CDR3 is CSVEAGVESGYTF. The DNA of the CDR3 is TGCAGCGTTGAAGCGGGGGTGGAGAGTGGCTACACCTTC.